This T cell receptor (beta chain) was identified during a study of OX40 agonist ivuxolimab in advanced cancers. Study-level background: At 75% to 90% male, the cohort had a mean age of approximately 60 years, ranging from about 20 to 79. Antecedent anti-PD-1, anti-PD-L1 or anti-CTLA-4 therapy was permissible, with under 50% having received some. Partial responses were achieved by three patients, of whom one had hepatocellular carcinoma and two had cutaneous melanoma.

V dropped 8 bases and J dropped 4 bases, with 9 bases sitting between them. The CDR3 loop spans 12 amino acids. Germline lookup yields CDR1 SNHLY and CDR2 FYNNEI. Study-wide results and caveats: The CD4+ and CD8+ T cells in the blood had expanded clonally by week 6 at 0.1 to 3.0 mg/kg.

Sequencing was performed with immunoSEQ multiplex PCR; in TCRdb, only in-frame clones are kept and a portion is missing. This table has more than 45,000 clones, roughly 84% appearing once. As concerns this clone: Its matching antigen is unknown.

V gene TRBV2 combines with J gene TRBJ1-5; no reliable D call. The receptor's source is an adult with an advanced solid tumor such as melanoma, head and neck, liver or kidney cancer. The sample consisted of CD4+ or CD8+ T cells sorted from blood, taken in a trial of the OX40 agonist ivuxolimab. As DNA, the CDR3 is TGTGCCAGCCAATTGGGGAATCAGCCCCAGCATTTT. It encodes CASQLGNQPQHF.